This record covers a single TCR beta chain. Its antigen is as yet unknown. TCRdb keeps only in-frame clones here, not all; method: immunoSEQ multiplex PCR. Altogether 100,000 to 150,000 clones are present, around 92% being singletons, with the ten largest covering 0.8% to 1.1%. This sample is part of a study of T cell responses to AZD1222 COVID-19 vaccine. Per germline, CDR1 MNHEY and CDR2 SVGAGI. Trimming removed 5 bases from V and 7 bases from J, with 9 bases in between. The CDR3 has 13 residues. Study conclusions and caveats: Dominant CD4 TCR responses targeted spike regions 160-218 and 743-854. It should be noted that donors were predominantly white British and more often female, and clonal diversity was possibly underestimated.

The sequence came from an adult in good health. The sample consisted of peripheral blood, taken on day 0 of AZD1222 vaccination. The genes are TRBV6-5 and TRBJ1-6, with a possible D match to TRBD1 (5 bases). For the CDR3, the DNA is TGTGCCAGCAGTAGCAGGGAGAATTCACCCCTCCACTTT. This encodes CASSSRENSPLHF.